These 19 T cell receptor beta chains were sequenced from one sample in a study of identical twins. TCRdb called the 5' RACE reads again in MiXCR, with one record for every CDR3 protein. The sample lists fewer than 250,000 distinct CDR3 sequences; approximately 9% were seen once. The sample comprised memory (CD45RO+) T cells sorted from blood. The receptors stem from a woman under 30 in good health.

Only a few counts were recorded for this clonotype. This rearrangement joins TRBV6-2 or TRBV6-3 to TRBJ1-1; no reliable D call. This CDR3 contains 14 residues. Germline values: CDR1 MNHEY, CDR2 SVGEGT. Trimming removed 1 base at V and 0 bases at J, with 6 bases between. In nucleotides, the CDR3 is TGTGCCAGCAGTTACTGGGCGTTGAACACTGAAGCTTTCTTT. It translates to CASSYWALNTEAFF.

The rearrangement links TRBV3-1 to TRBJ2-3; no clear D. The V end was cut by 6 bases, the J end by 0 bases, with 13 bases between. Germline V gene data show CDR1 as LGHDT and CDR2 as YNNKEL (reference sequence). The CDR3 contains 15 residues. The CDR3 is CASRYSPASTDTQYF. The CDR3 nucleotides are TGTGCCAGCAGATATAGCCCCGCCAGCACAGATACGCAGTATTTT.

This clonotype was detected many times. V is TRBV18 and J is TRBJ2-1, with TRBD1 identical over 7 bases. Per the germline V gene, CDR1 is KGHSH and CDR2 is LQKENI. Losses at the gene ends were 5 bases for V and 5 bases for J; bases not matched to a gene: 15. The length of the CDR3 is 17 residues. In DNA form, the CDR3 reads TGTGCCAGCTCATCCTACAAGCCGGGACAGATCAACAATGAGCAGTTCTTC. Translation: CASSSYKPGQINNEQFF.

This clonotype is medium-sized. V and J are TRBV20-1 and TRBJ2-7; 8 bases fit TRBD2. Germline V gene data show CDR1 as DFQATT and CDR2 as SNEGSKA (reference sequence). CDR3 size: 14 residues. Trimming at V came to 0 bases and at J to 2 bases, leaving 3 bases not matched to a gene. The CDR3 region has the DNA TGCAGTGCTAGAGATCAGCGGGAGCCCTACGAGCAGTACTTC. Its translation is CSARDQREPYEQYF.

This clonotype was detected many times. The rearrangement joins TRBV7-2 to TRBJ2-1, with D unclear. Germline CDR1 reads SGHTA; CDR2 reads FQGNSA. V was pared by 4 bases and J by 7 bases, with 5 bases between. CDR3 length: 11 residues. The CDR3 sequence is CASSYFNEQFF. The CDR3 DNA follows: TGTGCCAGCAGCTATTTTAATGAGCAGTTCTTC.

This clonotype appeared a few times. The chain is built from TRBV6-1 and TRBJ1-5; D ambiguous. V lost 7 bases and J 0 bases, leaving 13 bases between the germline ends. From germline, CDR1 is MNHNS and CDR2 SASEGT. The CDR3 consists of 15 residues. The chain's CDR3 is CASKGGRYSNQPQHF. DNA for the CDR3: TGTGCCAGCAAGGGTGGCAGGTATAGCAATCAGCCCCAGCATTTT.

This clonotype has ten or more counts. The chain employs TRBV25-1 and TRBJ1-1, with D possibly matching TRBD1 (5 bases). The V end was cut by 8 bases, the J end by 9 bases, with 19 bases between. The CDR3 consists of 13 residues. Germline loops: CDR1 MGHDK, CDR2 SYGVNS. In nucleotides, the CDR3 is TGTGCCAGCTCCAACCTACAGGACACAAAAGCTTTCTTT. Its translation is CASSNLQDTKAFF.

Only a few counts were recorded for this clonotype. The chain uses TRBV12-3 or TRBV12-4 and TRBJ2-1; D perhaps matches TRBD2 (6 bases). The length of the CDR3 is 14 residues. V lost 8 bases and J lost 9, with 20 bases in between. The CDR3, as DNA: TGTGCCAGCGCGTCTTACTCCGGGGGTGGTGAGCAGTTCTTC. The encoded protein is CASASYSGGGEQFF.

This sequence joins TRBV2 and TRBJ2-7, with 8 positions matching TRBD2. The CDR3 spans 14 residues. CDR1 is SNHLY, CDR2 FYNNEI, per germline. V lost 4 bases and J lost 3; bases outside the gene matches: 5. The CDR3 DNA is TGTGCCAGCAGTGCCTCACTAGCGGTCTACGAGCAGTACTTC. It specifies CASSASLAVYEQYF.

The sample holds many counts of this clonotype. The chain links TRBV6-2 or TRBV6-3 to TRBJ2-5; possible D gene TRBD2, 6 bases. Germline CDR1 reads MNHEY; CDR2 reads SVGEGT. This CDR3 is built from 12 residues. V was trimmed by 8 bases and J by 2 bases, leaving 9 bases between them. The CDR3 here is CASSRGQETQYF. DNA of the CDR3: TGTGCCAGCTCCCGGGGGCAAGAGACCCAGTACTTC.

This clonotype was counted ten times or more. V is TRBV10-3 and J is TRBJ2-1; 7 positions match TRBD2. Germline V gives CDR1 ENHRY, CDR2 SYGVKD. The V segment lost 7 bases and the J segment 1 base; nucleotides outside the gene matches: 4. This CDR3 is 14 amino acids long. CDR3 sequence (DNA): TGTGCCATCAAGCTTAGCGGGTCCTACAATGAGCAGTTCTTC. Translated: CAIKLSGSYNEQFF.

This clonotype occurred many times. This chain links TRBV7-6 with TRBJ2-7, with 7 bases matching TRBD2. This CDR3 is built from 13 residues. Trimming took 5 bases from V and 3 from J; bases not matched to a gene: 4. Germline CDR1 SGHVS, CDR2 FNYEAQ. CDR3 DNA sequence: TGTGCCAGCAGCAACGGGAGGCACTACGAGCAGTACTTC. Residues: CASSNGRHYEQYF.

This clonotype was seen a handful of times. The rearrangement uses TRBV9 and TRBJ2-1, with D tentatively TRBD1 or TRBD2 (5 bases each). V shed 3 bases and J shed 9 bases, with 22 bases lying between them. Germline loops: CDR1 SGDLS, CDR2 YYNGEE. This CDR3 is 16 amino acids long. The CDR3 region is CASSARNSQGRGEQFF. CDR3 sequence (DNA): TGTGCCAGCAGCGCCCGTAACTCGCAGGGTCGGGGTGAGCAGTTCTTC.

This clonotype was picked up a small number of times. The V and J genes are TRBV20-1 and TRBJ1-5; the match to TRBD1 covers 8 bases. This CDR3 has 14 residues. Trimming removed 5 bases from V and 0 bases from J; junction bases left unmatched: 3. Germline V gives CDR1 DFQATT, CDR2 SNEGSKA (reference sequence). CDR3 region: CSAQTGVSNQPQHF. Written as DNA, the CDR3 is TGCAGTGCTCAGACAGGGGTTAGCAATCAGCCCCAGCATTTT.

V gene TRBV12-3 or TRBV12-4 combines with J gene TRBJ1-5; no reliable D call. The V end was cut by 2 bases, the J end by 1 base, with 6 bases between. The CDR3 length is 14 residues. In nucleotides, the CDR3 is TGTGCCAGCAGTTTATGGGAGAGCAATCAGCCCCAGCATTTT. This gives the protein CASSLWESNQPQHF.

The gene calls are TRBV6-4 and TRBJ1-2; 7 bases align to TRBD1. The CDR3 length is 14 residues. V lost 0 bases to trimming and J lost 6 bases; unmatched junction nucleotides: 4. Germline values: CDR1 MRHNA, CDR2 SNTAGT. The CDR3, as DNA: TGTGCCAGCAGTGACTCGACCACAGGGGATGGCTACACCTTC. Translated, it gives CASSDSTTGDGYTF.

This clonotype has more than one count but fewer than ten. The chain joins TRBV5-1 to TRBJ2-7, with 8 bases fitting TRBD1. This CDR3 is built from 15 residues. Germline V gives CDR1 SGHRS, CDR2 YFSETQ. J was trimmed by 2 bases and V by 4 bases; bases with no gene match: 8. The chain's CDR3 is CASSLTGQGTYEQYF. CDR3 nucleotide sequence: TGCGCCAGCAGCCTAACTGGACAGGGTACCTACGAGCAGTACTTC.

The gene calls are TRBV27 and TRBJ2-7; 13 positions agree with TRBD2. The germline CDR1 and CDR2 sequences are MNHEY and SMNVEV (reference sequence). With V trimmed by 3 bases and J by 2 bases, 4 bases remained unmatched. This CDR3 has 16 amino acids. CDR3 bases: TGTGCCAGCAGTTTTTGGGGGACTAGCGGGGCCTACGAGCAGTACTTC. Translating it yields CASSFWGTSGAYEQYF.

This rearrangement joins TRBV11-2 to TRBJ2-2; the match to TRBD2 covers 7 bases. The CDR3 runs to 16 residues. The J segment lost 6 bases and the V segment lost 2 bases, leaving 9 bases of the junction unmatched. Germline CDR1 SGHAT, CDR2 FQNNGV. The CDR3 here is CASSLLLASFSGELFF. CDR3 nucleotide sequence: TGTGCCAGCAGCTTACTACTAGCGTCGTTCTCCGGGGAGCTGTTTTTT.